This entry lists 14 T cell receptor beta chains sequenced from one sample in a study. MiXCR was run by TCRdb on the 5' RACE reads, yielding one entry per CDR3 protein. The table records roughly 45,000 distinct CDR3 sequences, about 20% of them present only once. The sorted Tregs were CD4+CD25+CD127-/low cells. The sequenced sample was Tregs sorted from blood. These receptors all come from a female donor with breast cancer.

This clonotype has just a few counts. V usage is TRBV14 and J usage is TRBJ1-4, with 7 bases fitting TRBD1. The CDR3 spans 14 residues. The V segment lost 4 bases and the J segment 8 bases; nucleotides outside the gene matches: 7. Germline V gene sequence: CDR1 SGHDN, CDR2 FVKESK. CDR3 in amino acids: CASSLQGNGEKLFF. The CDR3, as DNA: TGTGCCAGCAGCCTACAGGGGAACGGAGAAAAACTGTTTTTT.

In this sample, this clonotype is medium-sized. The gene calls are TRBV9 and TRBJ2-3; D is ambiguous. CDR3 length: 11 residues. The V gene lost 0 bases and the J gene lost 4 bases, with 0 bases spanning the gap. Germline lookup yields CDR1 SGDLS and CDR2 YYNGEE. The CDR3 loop reads CASSVADTQYF. The CDR3 DNA reads as TGTGCCAGCAGCGTAGCAGATACGCAGTATTTT.

J is TRBJ2-4 and V is TRBV28; 9 bases are shared with TRBD1. J was trimmed by 5 bases and V by 3 bases; bases with no gene match: 5. The CDR3 totals 15 residues. Germline V gene lookup returns CDR1 MDHEN and CDR2 SYDVKM. The CDR3 region has the DNA TGTGCCAGCAGTTTTCTTAGACAGGGGGAAAACATTCAGTACTTC. As protein: CASSFLRQGENIQYF.

In its sample, this clonotype was seen a few times. This chain links TRBV7-9 with TRBJ2-7, with 7 bases identical to TRBD2. The CDR3 runs to 18 residues. V shed 5 bases, J shed 6 bases, and the junction held 22 bases outside the gene matches. Per the germline V gene, CDR1 is SEHNR and CDR2 is FQNEAQ (reference sequence). For the CDR3, the DNA is TGTGCCAGCAGCGCTACTCCGGGCGCTCTGCGCGGGAGAGGCGAGCAGTACTTC. Amino acid sequence: CASSATPGALRGRGEQYF.

The chain is built from TRBV10-3 and TRBJ2-6; no clear D. V shed 3 bases and J shed 0 bases, with 9 bases lying between them. This CDR3 has 16 amino acids. Germline V lookup: CDR1 ENHRY, CDR2 SYGVKD. CDR3 sequence: CAISDKWISGANVLTF. The CDR3 coding sequence is TGTGCCATCAGTGATAAGTGGATCTCTGGGGCCAACGTCCTGACTTTC.

The gene calls are TRBV5-1 and TRBJ2-1, with D uncertain. Trimming took off 0 bases at V and 6 bases at J, with 10 bases between the two ends. This CDR3 is 14 amino acids long. Germline CDR1 reads SGHRS; CDR2 reads YFSETQ. The CDR3 loop is CASSLESSSNEQFF. The CDR3 DNA sequence: TGCGCCAGCAGCTTGGAAAGTAGCAGCAATGAGCAGTTCTTC.

This clonotype was seen repeatedly, ten times or more. V is TRBV5-1 and J is TRBJ2-3; D gene uncertain. Trimming took 0 bases from V and 6 from J, leaving 2 bases between them. This CDR3 region has 11 residues. Per the germline V gene, CDR1 is SGHRS and CDR2 is YFSETQ. CDR3 sequence reads: CASSLDDTQYF. CDR3 bases: TGCGCCAGCAGCTTGGACGATACGCAGTATTTT.

This clonotype was seen at least ten times. J is TRBJ2-1 and V is TRBV15, with D perhaps being TRBD1 or TRBD2 (5 bases each). This CDR3 region has 19 residues. Trimming left V 0 bases short and J 7 bases short, with 25 bases between. Germline CDR1 is LNHNV and CDR2 is YYDKDF (reference sequence). The CDR3 sequence is CATSREGGLQEAGNNEQFF. CDR3 coding DNA: TGTGCCACCAGCAGAGAGGGCGGCCTACAGGAGGCGGGTAATAATGAGCAGTTCTTC. Full variable domain (missing parts from reference TRBV15 and TRBJ2-1): DAMVIQNPRYQVTQFGKPVTLSCSQTLNHNVMYWYQQKSSQAPKLLFHYYDKDFNNEADTPDNFQSRRPNTSFCFLDIRSPGLGDTAMYLCATSREGGLQEAGNNEQFFGPGTRLTVL.

This clonotype was observed a few times. This rearrangement joins TRBV7-2 to TRBJ2-1, with D possibly TRBD1 on 6 matching bases. CDR1 and CDR2 (germline): SGHTA, FQGNSA. CDR3 size: 14 residues. The V end was cut by 5 bases, the J end by 5 bases, with 13 bases between. The CDR3 reads CASSTRQDNNEQFF. CDR3 in DNA: TGTGCCAGCAGCACACGACAGGACAACAATGAGCAGTTCTTC.

This clonotype was detected once. This may stem from a read error, because a much larger clone lies one nucleotide away. The V gene is TRBV28, the J gene TRBJ2-5; tentative D call: TRBD1 (6 bases). From germline, CDR1 is MDHEN and CDR2 SYDVKM. The CDR3 spans 15 residues. Trimming left V 6 bases short and J 0 bases short, with 14 bases between. CDR3 in DNA: TGTGCCAGCAGCCCTCCGACAGGAAACCAAGAGACCCAGTACTTC. It codes for CASSPPTGNQETQYF. Based on the CDR3 plus reference TRBV28 and TRBJ2-5, the full variable domain is DVKVTQSSRYLVKRTGEKVFLECVQDMDHENMFWYRQDPGLGLRLIYFSYDVKMKEKGDIPEGYSVSREKKERFSLILESASTNQTSMYLCASSPPTGNQETQYFGPGTRLLVL.

In its sample, this clonotype was seen many times. V gene TRBV4-2 combines with J gene TRBJ2-1; 7 positions match TRBD1. Germline loops: CDR1 LGHNA, CDR2 YNFKEQ. The junction had 5 bases not matched to a gene; V was cut back by 3 bases and J by 0 bases. CDR3 length equals 16 residues. The CDR3 DNA reads as TGTGCCAGCAGCCAGGAAACAGGGGACTCCTACAATGAGCAGTTCTTC. This codes for CASSQETGDSYNEQFF.

A few counts support this clonotype. The J gene is TRBJ1-2, the V gene TRBV20-1, with D hard to call. Trimming stripped 0 bases from V and 0 bases from J, with 11 bases between. The CDR3 is made up of 15 amino acids. CDR1 is DFQATT and CDR2 is SNEGSKA in the germline V gene (reference sequence). This CDR3 reads CSARDPDGSNYGYTF. The CDR3 DNA follows: TGCAGTGCTAGAGATCCGGACGGGTCTAACTATGGCTACACCTTC.

This clonotype turned up a few times. The chain links TRBV3-1 to TRBJ2-1; 7 bases line up with TRBD1. The CDR3 totals 13 residues. With 1 base clipped from V and 9 bases from J, the junction kept 3 bases outside the gene matches. Germline values: CDR1 LGHDT, CDR2 YNNKEL (reference sequence). Here the CDR3 DNA reads TGTGCCAGCAGCCAAGGAGCAGGGGGTGAGCAGTTCTTC. Protein product: CASSQGAGGEQFF.

This clonotype was counted between two and nine times. V is TRBV10-3 and J is TRBJ2-7, with 7 positions matching TRBD1. CDR3 length: 12 amino acids. V was clipped by 6 bases and J by 5 bases; unmatched bases: 4. Germline CDR1 reads ENHRY; CDR2 reads SYGVKD. The CDR3 region has the DNA TGTGCCATCAGCGGGACAGAGGACGAGCAGTACTTC. Protein product: CAISGTEDEQYF.